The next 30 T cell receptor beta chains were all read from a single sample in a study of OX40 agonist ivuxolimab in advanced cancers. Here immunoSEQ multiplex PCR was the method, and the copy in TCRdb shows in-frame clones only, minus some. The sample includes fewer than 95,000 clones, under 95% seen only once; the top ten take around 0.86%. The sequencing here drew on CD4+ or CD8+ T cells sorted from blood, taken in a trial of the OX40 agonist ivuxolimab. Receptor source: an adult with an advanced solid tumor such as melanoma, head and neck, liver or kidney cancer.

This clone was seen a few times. CDR3 DNA sequence: TGCGCCAGCAGTCCAATCGAGCAGTACTTC. Translation gives CASSPIEQYF. J is TRBJ2-7 and V is TRBV23-1, with D hard to call. TRBV23-1 is an ORF, and what it does is uncertain. The CDR3 length is 10 residues. The V and J ends lost 4 bases and 6 bases respectively, with 4 bases between them.

The CDR3 nucleotides read TGTGCCAGCAGTCAGGGGACTGGCAATCAGCCCCAGCATTTT. This gives the protein CASSQGTGNQPQHF. The chain recombines TRBV28 with TRBJ1-5; TRBD1 is a possible D gene (6 bases). CDR1 and CDR2 (germline): MDHEN, SYDVKM. This CDR3 contains 14 residues. V lost 5 bases and J 2 bases, leaving 10 bases between the germline ends.

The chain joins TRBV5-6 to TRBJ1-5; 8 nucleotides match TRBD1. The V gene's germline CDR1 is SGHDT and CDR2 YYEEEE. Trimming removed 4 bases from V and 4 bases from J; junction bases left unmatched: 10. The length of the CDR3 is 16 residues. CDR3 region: CASSALTGEGNQPQHF. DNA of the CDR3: TGTGCCAGCAGCGCATTGACAGGGGAGGGGAATCAGCCCCAGCATTTT.

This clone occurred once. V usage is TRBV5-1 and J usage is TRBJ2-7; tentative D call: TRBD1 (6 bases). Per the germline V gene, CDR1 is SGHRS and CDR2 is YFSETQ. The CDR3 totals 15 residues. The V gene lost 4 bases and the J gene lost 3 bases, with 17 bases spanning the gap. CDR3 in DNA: TGCGCCAGCAGCCCCCTGCCCGGGGACATCTACGAGCAGTACTTC. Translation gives CASSPLPGDIYEQYF.

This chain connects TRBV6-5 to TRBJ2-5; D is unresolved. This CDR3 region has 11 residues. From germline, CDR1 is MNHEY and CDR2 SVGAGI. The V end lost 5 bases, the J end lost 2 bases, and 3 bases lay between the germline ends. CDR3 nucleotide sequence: TGTGCCAGCAGTGAGCAAGAGACCCAGTACTTC. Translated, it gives CASSEQETQYF.

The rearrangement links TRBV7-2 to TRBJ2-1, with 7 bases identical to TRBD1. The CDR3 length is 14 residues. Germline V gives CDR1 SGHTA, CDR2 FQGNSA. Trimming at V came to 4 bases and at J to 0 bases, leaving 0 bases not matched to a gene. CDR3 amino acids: CASSWDSSYNEQFF. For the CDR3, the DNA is TGTGCCAGCAGCTGGGACAGCTCCTACAATGAGCAGTTCTTC.

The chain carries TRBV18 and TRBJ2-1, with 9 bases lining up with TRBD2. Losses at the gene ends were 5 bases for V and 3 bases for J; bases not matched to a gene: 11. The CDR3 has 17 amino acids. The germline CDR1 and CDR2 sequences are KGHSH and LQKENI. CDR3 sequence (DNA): TGTGCCAGCTCAAGACGAGGGACTAGCCAAGGCTACAATGAGCAGTTCTTC. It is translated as CASSRRGTSQGYNEQFF.

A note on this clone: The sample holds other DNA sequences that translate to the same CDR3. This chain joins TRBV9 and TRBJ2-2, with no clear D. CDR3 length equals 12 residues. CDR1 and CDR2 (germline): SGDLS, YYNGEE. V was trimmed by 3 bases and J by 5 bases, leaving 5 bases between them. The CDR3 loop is CASSEQTGELFF. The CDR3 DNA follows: TGTGCCAGCAGCGAACAGACCGGGGAGCTGTTTTTT.

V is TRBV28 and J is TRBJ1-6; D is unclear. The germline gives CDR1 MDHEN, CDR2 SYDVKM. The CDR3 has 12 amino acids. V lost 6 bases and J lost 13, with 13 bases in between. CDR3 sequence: CASSLAPTPLHF. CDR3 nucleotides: TGTGCCAGCAGCTTGGCTCCCACCCCCCTCCACTTT.

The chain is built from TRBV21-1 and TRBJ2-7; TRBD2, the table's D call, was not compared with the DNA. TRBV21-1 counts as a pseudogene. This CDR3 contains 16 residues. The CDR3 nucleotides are TGTGCCAGCAGCACGCGAGAACTAGCGGGAGATTACGAGCAGTACTTC. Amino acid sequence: CASSTRELAGDYEQYF.

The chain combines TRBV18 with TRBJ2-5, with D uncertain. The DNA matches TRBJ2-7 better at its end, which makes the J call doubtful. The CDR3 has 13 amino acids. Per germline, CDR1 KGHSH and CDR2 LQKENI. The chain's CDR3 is CASSPQPSYEQYF. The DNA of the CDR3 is TGTGCCAGCTCACCGCAGCCCTCCTACGAGCAGTACTTC.

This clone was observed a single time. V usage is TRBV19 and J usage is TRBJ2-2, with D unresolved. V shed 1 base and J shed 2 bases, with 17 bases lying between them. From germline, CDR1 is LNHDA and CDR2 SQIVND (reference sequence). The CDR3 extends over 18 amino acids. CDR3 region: CASSIGPGSHPNTGELFF. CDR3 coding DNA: TGTGCCAGTAGTATAGGGCCCGGGTCCCACCCCAACACCGGGGAGCTGTTTTTT.

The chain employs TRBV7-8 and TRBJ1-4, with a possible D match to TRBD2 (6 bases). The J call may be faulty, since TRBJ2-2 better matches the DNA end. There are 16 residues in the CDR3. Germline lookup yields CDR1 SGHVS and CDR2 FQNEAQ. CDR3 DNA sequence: TGTGCCAGCAGCTTGACCCGGGACTCCGGCCTTGGGGAGCTGTTTTTT. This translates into CASSLTRDSGLGELFF.

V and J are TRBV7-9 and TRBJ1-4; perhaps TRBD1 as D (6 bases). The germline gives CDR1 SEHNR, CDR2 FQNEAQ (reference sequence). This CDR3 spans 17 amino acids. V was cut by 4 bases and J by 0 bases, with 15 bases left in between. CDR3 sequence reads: CASSWGQGTATNEKLFF. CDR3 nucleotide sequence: TGTGCCAGCAGCTGGGGGCAGGGAACAGCAACTAATGAAAAACTGTTTTTT.

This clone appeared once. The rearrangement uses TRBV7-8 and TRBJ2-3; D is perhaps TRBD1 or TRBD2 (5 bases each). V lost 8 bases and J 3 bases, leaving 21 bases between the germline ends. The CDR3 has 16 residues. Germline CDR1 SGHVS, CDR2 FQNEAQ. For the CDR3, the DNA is TGTGCCAGCGGGAACACTGAGGGGTCCGAGACAGATACGCAGTATTTT. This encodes CASGNTEGSETDTQYF.

CDR3: CASSLPGRGIVNEQFF. The CDR3 DNA is TGTGCCAGCAGCTTGCCGGGCAGGGGGATCGTCAATGAGCAGTTCTTC. The chain carries TRBV5-4 and TRBJ2-1; 7 bases map to TRBD1. V gave up 1 base and J gave up 6 bases; unmatched junction bases: 10. The V gene's germline CDR1 is SGHNT and CDR2 YYREEE (reference sequence). The CDR3 has 16 residues.

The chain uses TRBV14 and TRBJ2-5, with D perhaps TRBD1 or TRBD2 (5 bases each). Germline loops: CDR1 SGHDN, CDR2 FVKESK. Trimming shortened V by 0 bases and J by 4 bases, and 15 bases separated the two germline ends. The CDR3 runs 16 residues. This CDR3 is CASSQELRDPPETQYF. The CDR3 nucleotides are TGTGCCAGCAGCCAAGAATTAAGGGACCCCCCAGAGACCCAGTACTTC. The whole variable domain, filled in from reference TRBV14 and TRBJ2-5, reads EAGVTQFPSHSVIEKGQTVTLRCDPISGHDNLYWYRRVMGKEIKFLLHFVKESKQDESGMPNNRFLAERTGGTYSTLKVQPAELEDSGVYFCASSQELRDPPETQYFGPGTRLLVL.

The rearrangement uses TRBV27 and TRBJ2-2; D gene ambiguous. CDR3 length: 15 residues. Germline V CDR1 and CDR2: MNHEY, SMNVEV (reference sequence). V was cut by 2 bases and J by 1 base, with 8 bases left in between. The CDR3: CASSLGPRNTGELFF. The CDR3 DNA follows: TGTGCCAGCAGTTTAGGACCCAGGAACACCGGGGAGCTGTTTTTT.

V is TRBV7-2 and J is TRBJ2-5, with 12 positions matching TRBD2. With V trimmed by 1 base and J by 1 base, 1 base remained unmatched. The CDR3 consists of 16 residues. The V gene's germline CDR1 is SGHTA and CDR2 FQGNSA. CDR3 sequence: CASSLGLAGAQETQYF. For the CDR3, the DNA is TGTGCCAGCAGCTTAGGACTAGCGGGAGCCCAAGAGACCCAGTACTTC.

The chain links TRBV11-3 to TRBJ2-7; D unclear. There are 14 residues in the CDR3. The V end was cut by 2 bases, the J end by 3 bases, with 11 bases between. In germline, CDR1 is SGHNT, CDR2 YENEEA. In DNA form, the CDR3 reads TGTGCCAGCAGCTTAAGCCTAATAGGCTACGAGCAGTACTTC. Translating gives CASSLSLIGYEQYF.

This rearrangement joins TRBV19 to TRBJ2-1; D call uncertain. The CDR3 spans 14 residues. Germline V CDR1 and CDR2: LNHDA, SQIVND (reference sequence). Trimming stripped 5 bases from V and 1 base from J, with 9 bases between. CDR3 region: CASSLRFSYNEQFF. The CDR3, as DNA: TGTGCCAGTAGTCTGAGATTTTCCTACAATGAGCAGTTCTTC.

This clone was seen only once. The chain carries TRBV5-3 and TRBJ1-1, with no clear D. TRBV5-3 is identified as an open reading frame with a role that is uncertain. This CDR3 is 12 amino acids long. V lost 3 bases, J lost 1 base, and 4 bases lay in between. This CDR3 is CARSCENTEAFF. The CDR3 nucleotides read TGTGCCAGAAGCTGTGAGAACACTGAAGCTTTCTTT.

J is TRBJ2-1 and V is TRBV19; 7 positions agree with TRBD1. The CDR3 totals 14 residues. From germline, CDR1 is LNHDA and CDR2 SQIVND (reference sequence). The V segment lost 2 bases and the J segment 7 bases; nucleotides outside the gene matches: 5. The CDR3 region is CASSIRQGWNEQFF. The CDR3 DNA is TGTGCCAGTAGTATACGACAGGGATGGAATGAGCAGTTCTTC. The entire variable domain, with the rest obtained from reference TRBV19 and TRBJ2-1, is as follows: DGGITQSPKYLFRKEGQNVTLSCEQNLNHDAMYWYRQDPGQGLRLIYYSQIVNDFQKGDIAEGYSVSREKKESFPLTVTSAQKNPTAFYLCASSIRQGWNEQFFGPGTRLTVL.

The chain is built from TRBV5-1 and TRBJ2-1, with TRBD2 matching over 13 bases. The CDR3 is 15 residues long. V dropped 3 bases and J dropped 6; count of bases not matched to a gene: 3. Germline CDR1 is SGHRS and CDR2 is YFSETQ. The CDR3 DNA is TGCGCCAGCAGCTCGGGACTAGCGGGATCCAATGAGCAGTTCTTC. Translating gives CASSSGLAGSNEQFF.

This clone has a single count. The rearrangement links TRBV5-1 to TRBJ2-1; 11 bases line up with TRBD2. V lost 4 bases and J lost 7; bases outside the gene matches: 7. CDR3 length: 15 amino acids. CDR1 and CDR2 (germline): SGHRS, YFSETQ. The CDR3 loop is CASSPSPSGRNEQFF. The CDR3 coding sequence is TGCGCCAGCAGCCCATCGCCTAGCGGGAGGAATGAGCAGTTCTTC.

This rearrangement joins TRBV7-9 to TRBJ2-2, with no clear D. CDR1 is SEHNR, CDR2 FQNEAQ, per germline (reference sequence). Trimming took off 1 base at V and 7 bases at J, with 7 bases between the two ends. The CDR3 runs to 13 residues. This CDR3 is CASSLDGYGELFF. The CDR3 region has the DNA TGTGCCAGCAGCTTAGACGGGTACGGGGAGCTGTTTTTT.

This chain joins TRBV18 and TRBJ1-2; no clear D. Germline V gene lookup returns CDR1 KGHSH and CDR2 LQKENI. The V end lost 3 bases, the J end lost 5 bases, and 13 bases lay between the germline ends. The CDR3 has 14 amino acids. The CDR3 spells CASSPPGRLYGYTF. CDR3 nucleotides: TGTGCCAGCTCACCGCCCGGACGGCTTTATGGCTACACCTTC.

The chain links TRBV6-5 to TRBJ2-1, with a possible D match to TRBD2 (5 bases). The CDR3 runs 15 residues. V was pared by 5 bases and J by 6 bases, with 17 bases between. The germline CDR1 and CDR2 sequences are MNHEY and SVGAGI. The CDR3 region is CASSTGSRRANEQFF. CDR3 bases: TGTGCCAGCAGTACGGGAAGCCGACGGGCCAATGAGCAGTTCTTC.

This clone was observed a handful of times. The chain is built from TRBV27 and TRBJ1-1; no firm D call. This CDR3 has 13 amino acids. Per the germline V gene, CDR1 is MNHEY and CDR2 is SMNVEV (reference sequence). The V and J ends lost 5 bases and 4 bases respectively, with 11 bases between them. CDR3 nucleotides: TGTGCCAGCAGTACCCTGCTGAGCACTGAAGCTTTCTTT. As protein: CASSTLLSTEAFF.

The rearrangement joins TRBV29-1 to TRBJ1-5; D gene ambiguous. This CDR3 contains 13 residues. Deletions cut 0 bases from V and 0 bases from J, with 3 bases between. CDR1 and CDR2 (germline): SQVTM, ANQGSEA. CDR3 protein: CSVEESSNQPQHF. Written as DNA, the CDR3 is TGCAGCGTTGAAGAATCTAGCAATCAGCCCCAGCATTTT.